The clone carrying this T cell receptor (beta chain) showed up just once. The sample is drawn from a study of control samples from healthy donors and cancer patients. Only in-frame clones appear in the TCRdb table, and some are missing; sequencing was by immunoSEQ multiplex PCR. The sample lists around 96,000 clones; approximately 93% were seen once. CDR3 length equals 15 residues. Germline V gives CDR1 MGHRA, CDR2 YSYEKL. Trimming pared 4 bases from V and 7 bases from J, leaving 17 bases between. Sequenced material: blood. The chain joins TRBV4-1 to TRBJ1-5, with D tentatively TRBD1 (6 bases). The sequence derives from a man between 18 and 29 years old in good health. The chain's CDR3 is CASSRKRGGGQPQHF. CDR3 DNA: TGCGCCAGCAGCCGGAAAAGGGGAGGGGGGCAGCCCCAGCATTTT.